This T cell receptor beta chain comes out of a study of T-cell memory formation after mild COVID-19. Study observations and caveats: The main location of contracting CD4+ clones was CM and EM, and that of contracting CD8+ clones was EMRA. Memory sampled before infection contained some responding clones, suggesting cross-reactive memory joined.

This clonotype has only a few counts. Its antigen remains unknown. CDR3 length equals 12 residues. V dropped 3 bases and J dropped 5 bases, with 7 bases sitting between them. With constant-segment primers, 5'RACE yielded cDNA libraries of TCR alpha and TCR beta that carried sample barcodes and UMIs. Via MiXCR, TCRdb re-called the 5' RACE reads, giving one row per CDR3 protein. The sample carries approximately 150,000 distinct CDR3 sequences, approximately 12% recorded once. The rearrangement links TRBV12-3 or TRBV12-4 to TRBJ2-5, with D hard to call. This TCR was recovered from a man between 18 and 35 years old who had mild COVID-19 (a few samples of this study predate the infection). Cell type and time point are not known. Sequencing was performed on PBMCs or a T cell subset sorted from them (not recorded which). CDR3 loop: CASSLSTETQYF. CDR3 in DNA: TGTGCCAGCAGTTTGAGTACGGAGACCCAGTACTTC.